The T cell receptor (beta chain) described here comes from a study of blood T cell repertoires in COVID-19. Produced via immunoSEQ multiplex PCR; TCRdb's table is partial and in-frame only. The data hold a few hundred thousand clones, with around 90% observed a single time. In the case of this clone: Other nucleotide sequences from this sample produce the same CDR3.

Trimming stripped 4 bases from V and 5 bases from J, with 5 bases between. CDR1 is MNHEY, CDR2 SMNVEV, per germline (reference sequence). This CDR3 has 11 amino acids. The sequenced sample consisted of peripheral blood. This TCR was recovered from a woman between 25 and 40 years old with COVID-19, enrolled during active disease. This chain links TRBV27 with TRBJ1-2, with unresolved D. The CDR3 bases are TGTGCCAGCAGTTCGGGGTATGGCTACACCTTC. It is translated as CASSSGYGYTF.